The 17 T cell receptor beta chains below all came from one sample that was sequenced in a study of blood T cell repertoires in COVID-19. The data were produced by immunoSEQ multiplex PCR, yet TCRdb's version contains in-frame clones alone and is incomplete. The table has 150,000 to 200,000 clones, roughly 91% seen once. The sample comprised peripheral blood. Receptors were obtained from a man between 40 and 49 years old with active or convalescent COVID-19.

The V and J genes are TRBV25-1 and TRBJ2-1; 12 bases agree with TRBD1. Germline V lookup: CDR1 MGHDK, CDR2 SYGVNS. The CDR3 contains 13 residues. Trimming cost V 7 bases and J 8 bases; bases outside gene matches: 3. The CDR3 region has the DNA TGTGCCAGCATCGGGACAGGGGGCTATGAGCAGTTCTTC. This encodes CASIGTGGYEQFF.

To note about this clone: Compared with germline, one end of the junction differs, possibly owing to a read error. The V and J genes are TRBV3-1 (or the pseudogene TRBV3-2) and TRBJ2-1, with TRBD1 matching 10 bases. Germline V gene data show CDR1 as LGHDT and CDR2 as YNNKEL (reference sequence). This CDR3 has 16 amino acids. The CDR3 region has the DNA TGTGCCAGCACCCAAGAAGGGACAGGGGCTTACAATGAGCAGTTCTTC. Amino acid sequence: CASTQEGTGAYNEQFF.

This chain joins TRBV7-9 and TRBJ2-2, with D perhaps matching TRBD1 (5 bases). The CDR3 spans 14 residues. Germline loops: CDR1 SEHNR, CDR2 FQNEAQ (reference sequence). V lost 1 base and J lost 7, with 10 bases in between. CDR3 region: CASSLEGPDGELFF. CDR3 sequence (DNA): TGTGCCAGCAGCTTAGAGGGGCCGGACGGGGAGCTGTTTTTT.

This clone was counted only a few times. The chain recombines TRBV11-3 with TRBJ1-1; TRBD1 matches at 7 bases. The V and J ends lost 4 bases and 0 bases, in that order; junction bases with no gene match: 20. Looked up from germline, CDR1 is SGHNT and CDR2 is YENEEA. The CDR3 is 20 residues long. The CDR3 sequence is CASSSSGTETHWKMNTEAFF. The CDR3 region has the DNA TGTGCCAGCAGCTCCTCCGGGACAGAGACCCACTGGAAAATGAACACTGAAGCTTTCTTT.

This chain uses TRBV11-2 with TRBJ1-3; 7 nucleotides align to TRBD1. V shed 3 bases, J shed 4 bases, and the junction held 6 bases outside the gene matches. The germline CDR1 and CDR2 sequences are SGHAT and FQNNGV. The CDR3 loop spans 15 amino acids. The CDR3 region is CASSFDRVEGNTIYF. CDR3 sequence (DNA): TGTGCCAGCAGCTTCGACAGGGTTGAGGGAAACACCATATATTTT.

A single count supports this clone. The V call is TRBV9, the J call TRBJ2-1; 8 bases fit TRBD2. The CDR3 totals 16 residues. Germline V lookup: CDR1 SGDLS, CDR2 YYNGEE. The V segment lost 1 base and the J segment 2 bases; nucleotides outside the gene matches: 5. CDR3 sequence (DNA): TGTGCCAGCAGCGTACTGGCGGGGGGACCCTACAATGAGCAGTTCTTC. Translation: CASSVLAGGPYNEQFF.

The rearrangement joins TRBV30 to TRBJ2-7; TRBD1 is a possible D gene (6 bases). V lost 3 bases, J lost 0 bases, and 12 bases lay in between. Germline V gene sequence: CDR1 GTSNPN, CDR2 SVGIG (reference sequence). The CDR3 spans 14 residues. CDR3 residues: CAWSKGQSSYEQYF. The CDR3 DNA reads as TGTGCCTGGAGCAAAGGACAGTCCTCCTACGAGCAGTACTTC.

This chain links TRBV7-9 with TRBJ2-1; 9 positions agree with TRBD1. V lost 3 bases, J lost 4 bases, and 4 bases stayed unmatched. The CDR3 loop spans 15 amino acids. CDR1 is SEHNR, CDR2 FQNEAQ, per germline (reference sequence). CDR3 loop: CASSFTGGRYNEQFF. For the CDR3, the DNA is TGTGCCAGCAGCTTCACAGGGGGCAGGTACAATGAGCAGTTCTTC. Using reference TRBV7-9 and TRBJ2-1 for the parts outside the CDR3, the full variable domain is DTGVSQNPRHKITKRGQNVTFRCDPISEHNRLYWYRQTLGQGPEFLTYFQNEAQLEKSRLLSDRFSAERPKGSFSTLEIQRTEQGDSAMYLCASSFTGGRYNEQFFGPGTRLTVL.

The chain has TRBV9 and TRBJ1-2; weak D call: TRBD1 (5 bases). Per the germline V gene, CDR1 is SGDLS and CDR2 is YYNGEE. The CDR3 has 15 amino acids. V lost 4 bases, J lost 0 bases, and 13 bases lay in between. CDR3 nucleotides: TGTGCCAGCAGCCTGCGGGACGTCGCTAACTATGGCTACACCTTC. Encoded protein: CASSLRDVANYGYTF.

V and J are TRBV14 and TRBJ2-7, with a tentative D call TRBD2 (5 bases). The CDR3 covers 18 residues. Germline-derived CDR1 and CDR2 are SGHDN and FVKESK. V was cut by 3 bases and J by 1 base, with 22 bases left in between. The CDR3 sequence is CASSHLLNVGDNSYEQYF. The CDR3 region has the DNA TGTGCCAGCAGCCACCTGCTGAACGTCGGGGATAATTCCTACGAGCAGTACTTC.

The rearrangement links TRBV6-1 to TRBJ1-5; D possibly corresponds to TRBD1 (6 bases). From germline, CDR1 is MNHNS and CDR2 SASEGT. The V and J ends lost 0 bases and 5 bases respectively, with 11 bases between them. The CDR3 length is 15 residues. The CDR3 is CASSEAGAGDQPQHF. The CDR3 DNA reads TGTGCCAGCAGTGAAGCCGGGGCAGGGGATCAGCCCCAGCATTTT.

V gene TRBV28 combines with J gene TRBJ2-7; 10 nucleotides match TRBD2. The length of the CDR3 is 15 residues. Germline V CDR1 and CDR2: MDHEN, SYDVKM. J gave up 5 bases and V 5 bases, and 9 bases lay outside the gene matches. The CDR3 DNA is TGTGCCAGCAGTGATACTCCGGGACTAGCGCACGAGCAGTACTTC. Encoded protein: CASSDTPGLAHEQYF.

The rearrangement links TRBV21-1 to TRBJ2-3; TRBD2, the table's D call, lacks a check against the DNA. TRBV21-1 is flagged as a pseudogene. The CDR3 contains 12 residues. The CDR3 DNA follows: TGTGCCAGCAGCCCGGGGGGAGATACGCAGTATTTT. It codes for CASSPGGDTQYF.

V and J are TRBV6-5 and TRBJ2-5; TRBD2 is a possible D gene (6 bases). Germline-derived CDR1 and CDR2 are MNHEY and SVGAGI. Deletions cut 6 bases from V and 4 bases from J, with 15 bases between. CDR3 length: 14 residues. The CDR3 reads CASRRNRAGETQYF. The CDR3 nucleotides read TGTGCCAGCAGACGGAACCGAGCGGGAGAGACCCAGTACTTC.

This clone has only a few counts. The rearrangement uses TRBV27 and TRBJ2-7; 7 positions match TRBD2. Trimming at V came to 6 bases and at J to 6 bases, leaving 14 bases not matched to a gene. The CDR3 has 15 amino acids. CDR1 MNHEY and CDR2 SMNVEV come from the germline V gene (reference sequence). CDR3 sequence reads: CASSQTGTTPGEQYF. Here the CDR3 DNA reads TGTGCCAGCAGCCAAACCGGGACTACCCCGGGCGAGCAGTACTTC.

The rearrangement links TRBV29-1 to TRBJ2-1; tentatively, D is TRBD1 (6 bases). CDR3 length: 13 residues. V shed 5 bases and J shed 4 bases, with 12 bases lying between them. Germline CDR1 and CDR2: SQVTM and ANQGSEA. The CDR3 DNA sequence: TGCAGCGTTCCTAGGACAGCGTACAATGAGCAGTTCTTC. The encoded protein is CSVPRTAYNEQFF.

The chain recombines TRBV20-1 with TRBJ2-5, with a weak D call TRBD2 (5 bases). Germline lookup yields CDR1 DFQATT and CDR2 SNEGSKA (reference sequence). V lost 3 bases, J lost 5 bases, and 16 bases lay in between. CDR3 length equals 14 residues. CDR3 DNA sequence: TGCAGTGCTAGTCCCTGGGGTTCGGGGGAGACCCAGTACTTC. Protein: CSASPWGSGETQYF.